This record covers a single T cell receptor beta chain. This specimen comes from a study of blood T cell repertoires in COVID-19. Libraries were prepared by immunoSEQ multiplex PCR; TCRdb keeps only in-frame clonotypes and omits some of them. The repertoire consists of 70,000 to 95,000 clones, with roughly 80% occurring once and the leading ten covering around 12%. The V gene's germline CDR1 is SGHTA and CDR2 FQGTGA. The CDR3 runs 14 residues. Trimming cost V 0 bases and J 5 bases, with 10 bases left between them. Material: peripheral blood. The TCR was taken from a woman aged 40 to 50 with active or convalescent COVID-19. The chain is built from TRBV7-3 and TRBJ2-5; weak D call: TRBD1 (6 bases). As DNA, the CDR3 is TGTGCCAGCAGCTTAACACAGGGTGGGGAGACCCAGTACTTC. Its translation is CASSLTQGGETQYF.